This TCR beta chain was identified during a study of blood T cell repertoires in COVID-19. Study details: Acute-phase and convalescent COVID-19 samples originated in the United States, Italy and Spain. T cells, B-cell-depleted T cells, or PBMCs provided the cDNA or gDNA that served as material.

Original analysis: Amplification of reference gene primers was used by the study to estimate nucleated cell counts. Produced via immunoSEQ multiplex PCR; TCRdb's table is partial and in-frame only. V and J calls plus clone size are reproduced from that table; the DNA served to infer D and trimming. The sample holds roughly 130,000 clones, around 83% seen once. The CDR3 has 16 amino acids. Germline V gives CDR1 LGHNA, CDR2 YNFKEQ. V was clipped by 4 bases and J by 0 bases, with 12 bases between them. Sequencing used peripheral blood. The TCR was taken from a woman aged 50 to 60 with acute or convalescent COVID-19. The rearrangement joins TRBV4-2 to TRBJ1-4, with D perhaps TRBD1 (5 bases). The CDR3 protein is CASSLDQGTTNEKLFF. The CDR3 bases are TGTGCCAGCAGCCTCGATCAGGGTACAACTAATGAAAAACTGTTTTTT.